These 10 T cell receptor beta chains came from one sample sequenced in a study of beta chain features in type 1 diabetes. The investigators reverse transcribed all of the isolated RNA, so they sequenced expressed TCRB transcripts. Assay: immunoSEQ multiplex PCR; the TCRdb copy retains only in-frame clones and omits some. The sample shows about 300,000 clones, 7.5% to 9.5% of them seen only once. The sample comprised central memory CD4+ T cells from blood. Receptors originate from a woman under 30 in good health.

This clone came up many times. The chain uses TRBV2 and TRBJ2-2, with 11 bases lining up with TRBD1. The length of the CDR3 is 14 residues. V shed 4 bases and J 5 bases; nucleotides not matched to a gene: 0. The germline V gene has CDR1 SNHLY and CDR2 FYNNEI. CDR3 coding DNA: TGTGCCAGCAGTGGGGACAGGGGGACCGGGGAGCTGTTTTTT. It specifies CASSGDRGTGELFF.

Only a few counts were recorded for this clone. V gene TRBV7-8 combines with J gene TRBJ2-5, with 8 positions matching TRBD1. The V and J ends lost 5 bases and 2 bases, in that order; junction bases with no gene match: 16. The CDR3 has 18 residues. CDR1 is SGHVS and CDR2 is FQNEAQ in the germline V gene. CDR3 residues: CASSRVTSRDRRQETQYF. CDR3 bases: TGTGCCAGCAGCCGCGTTACCTCGAGGGACAGGCGGCAAGAGACCCAGTACTTC.

This clone was seen a few times. V gene TRBV27 combines with J gene TRBJ2-7, with D possibly matching TRBD2 (5 bases). The CDR3 is 13 residues long. Germline lookup yields CDR1 MNHEY and CDR2 SMNVEV (reference sequence). Trimming removed 5 bases from V and 2 bases from J, with 10 bases in between. The CDR3 DNA sequence: TGTGCCAGCAGTGGCATAGCGACCTACGAGCAGTACTTC. Encoded protein: CASSGIATYEQYF.

This clone has more than one count but fewer than ten. The genes are TRBV7-8 and TRBJ2-5; D is unclear. CDR3 length: 15 residues. The germline gives CDR1 SGHVS, CDR2 FQNEAQ. Trimming removed 0 bases at V and 5 bases at J, with 13 bases between. In DNA, the CDR3 is TGTGCCAGCAGCTTAGCCCCGGGTCCCCTGGAGACCCAGTACTTC. It encodes CASSLAPGPLETQYF.

This clone has just a few counts. An end of the junction does not agree with germline; a read error may underlie this. This chain links TRBV5-4 with TRBJ2-7; 16 bases are a match to TRBD2. This CDR3 has 19 residues. The germline V gene has CDR1 SGHNT and CDR2 YYREEE (reference sequence). Here the CDR3 DNA reads TGCGCCAGCAGCCTCCTGACCGGGACTAGCGGGAGGGCCCCCTACGAGCAGTACTTC. Its protein product is CASSLLTGTSGRAPYEQYF.

Ten or more counts support this clone. This chain connects TRBV2 to TRBJ2-1, with no clear D. V gave up 3 bases and J gave up 1 base, with 10 bases separating them. The CDR3 totals 15 residues. Looked up from germline, CDR1 is SNHLY and CDR2 is FYNNEI. The chain's CDR3 is CASSERRESYNEQFF. Here the CDR3 DNA reads TGTGCCAGCAGTGAGCGGAGAGAGTCCTACAATGAGCAGTTCTTC.

The sample holds a few counts of this clone. The gene calls are TRBV7-2 and TRBJ1-5; D gene unclear. Trimming removed 6 bases at V and 7 bases at J, with 13 bases between. The CDR3 runs to 13 residues. Germline assignment: CDR1 SGHTA and CDR2 FQGNSA. CDR3: CASSPDGGQPQHF. The CDR3 DNA follows: TGTGCCAGCAGTCCCGACGGAGGGCAGCCCCAGCATTTT.

This clone was counted only a few times. This rearrangement joins TRBV5-4 to TRBJ1-6; tentatively, D is TRBD1 (5 bases). V was trimmed by 4 bases and J by 3 bases, leaving 11 bases between them. Germline V gene sequence: CDR1 SGHNT, CDR2 YYREEE (reference sequence). The CDR3 contains 15 residues. The CDR3 here is CASSPQGYYNSPLHF. DNA of the CDR3: TGTGCCAGCAGCCCCCAGGGCTACTATAATTCACCCCTCCACTTT.

The chain carries TRBV19 and TRBJ1-1, with a possible D match to TRBD1 (5 bases). Germline V lookup: CDR1 LNHDA, CDR2 SQIVND (reference sequence). Between the trimmed V and J ends, which lost 2 bases and 3 bases, there was a span of 7 bases. The CDR3 is 13 amino acids. The CDR3 spells CASSIIGDTEAFF. CDR3 coding DNA: TGTGCCAGTAGTATAATAGGGGACACTGAAGCTTTCTTT.

V usage is TRBV6-1 and J usage is TRBJ1-2; D is uncertain. The germline gives CDR1 MNHNS, CDR2 SASEGT. The length of the CDR3 is 15 residues. Deletions cut 0 bases from V and 7 bases from J, with 15 bases between. Here the CDR3 reads CASSEAIWGKGGYTF. CDR3 nucleotide sequence: TGTGCCAGCAGTGAAGCGATTTGGGGTAAAGGTGGCTACACCTTC.